This entry is about one T cell receptor beta chain. Its antigen remains unidentified. CDR1 and CDR2 (SQVTM, ANQGSEA) derive from the germline V gene. Reading from cysteine to phenylalanine, the CDR3 counts 13 amino acids. No DNA has been recorded. HCMV-specific IgG was detected in serum with a commercial ELISA kit to determine HCMV serostatus. Ficoll density gradient centrifugation was used to isolate peripheral blood mononuclear cells from blood. The record originates from a study of T cells expressing NK-cell markers (dated by TCRdb to the early 2020s). Context from the whole study: Three sorted T-cell subsets (CD3+CD56+NKG2C+, CD3+CD56+NKG2C- and CD3+CD56-NKG2C+) from under 10 donors had their TCR beta-chain repertoires profiled. Illumina HiSeq 2000/2500, MiSeq or NextSeq was used to sequence libraries as 2 x 150 bp reads. Seven of the eight sequenced donors were HCMV-seropositive and one was HCMV-seronegative. All eight donors whose samples were sequenced were randomly selected healthy volunteers, three of them men and five women. Points the paper makes about the study in general: Whether the expanded NKG2C-expressing T cell clones were specific for HCMV antigens remained unclear. Those dominant clonotypes were again the most abundant among CD3+CD56-NKG2C+ cells in a few donors, at roughly 25-60.1%. For roughly six donors, the dominant CD3+CD56+NKG2C+ clonotypes were among the top 10 CD8+ clonotypes and accounted for roughly 1.0-8% of CD8+ T cells.

TCRdb names Illumina HiSeq 2000 as the instrument used. The TCR beta cDNA libraries were made using 5'RACE template switching, a step that added both a universal primer site and unique molecular identifiers. Synthesis of cDNA was primed from the TCR beta constant segment and was followed by two consecutive PCR amplification steps. Per the source publication's procedure: MIGEC handled demultiplexing of the reads and grouping by UMI, while MiTCR was used to assemble and quantify clonotypes. To remove erroneous sequences, TCR cDNA sequences were retained only when supported by two or more reads. The tcR package was used for downstream repertoire analysis, and clonotypes were matched between fractions using CDR3 nucleotide sequence together with V segment. VDJmatch was used to annotate antigen specificity against VDJdb, with one amino acid substitution in CDR3 permitted. Following TCRdb reprocessing, every CDR3 protein sequence forms one entry, and DNA is not provided. For this entry, the V and J calls and clone size follow TCRdb and not the study's own pipeline. In this sample's table one finds about 460,000 distinct CDR3 sequences. Together, the top ten hold roughly 1.4% of the sample.

The sequence was collected from a woman aged 45-65 years in good health. Donor details come from another sample of the same person, matched by shared clones. The sample comprised blood T cells: a sorted CD56 or NKG2C T cell subset, CD4+ or CD8+ T cells, or bulk PBMC T cells (not recorded which). The sequence joins TRBV29-1 to TRBJ2-7; the TCRdb D gene call, TRBD1, has no DNA to confirm it. The CDR3 amino acid sequence is: CSVQQGWSSEQYF.